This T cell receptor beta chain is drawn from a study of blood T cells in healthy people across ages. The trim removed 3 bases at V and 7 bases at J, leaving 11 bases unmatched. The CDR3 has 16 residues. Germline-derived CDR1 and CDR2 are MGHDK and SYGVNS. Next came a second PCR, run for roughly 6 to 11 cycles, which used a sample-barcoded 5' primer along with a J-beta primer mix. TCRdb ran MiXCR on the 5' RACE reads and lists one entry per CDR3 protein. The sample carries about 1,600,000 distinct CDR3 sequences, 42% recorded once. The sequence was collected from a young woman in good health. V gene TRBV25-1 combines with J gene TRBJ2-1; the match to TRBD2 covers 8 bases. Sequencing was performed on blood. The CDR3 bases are TGTGCCAGCAGTGACGGGTTTCCGGGACTAGTTAATGAGCAGTTCTTC. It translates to CASSDGFPGLVNEQFF.